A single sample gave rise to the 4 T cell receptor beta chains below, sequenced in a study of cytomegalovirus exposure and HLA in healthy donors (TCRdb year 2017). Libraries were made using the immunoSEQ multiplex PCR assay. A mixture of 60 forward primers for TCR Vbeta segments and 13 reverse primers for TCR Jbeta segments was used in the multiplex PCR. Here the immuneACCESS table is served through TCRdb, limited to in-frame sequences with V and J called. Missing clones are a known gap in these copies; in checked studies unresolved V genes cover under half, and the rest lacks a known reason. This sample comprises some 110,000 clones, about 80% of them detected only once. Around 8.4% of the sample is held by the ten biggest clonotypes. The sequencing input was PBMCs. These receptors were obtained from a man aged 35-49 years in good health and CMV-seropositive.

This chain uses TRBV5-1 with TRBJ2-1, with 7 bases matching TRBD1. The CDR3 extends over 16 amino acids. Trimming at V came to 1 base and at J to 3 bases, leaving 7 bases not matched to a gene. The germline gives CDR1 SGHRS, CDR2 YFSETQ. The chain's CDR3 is CASSLPGQNFYNEQFF. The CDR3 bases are TGCGCCAGCAGCTTGCCGGGACAGAACTTCTACAATGAGCAGTTCTTC.

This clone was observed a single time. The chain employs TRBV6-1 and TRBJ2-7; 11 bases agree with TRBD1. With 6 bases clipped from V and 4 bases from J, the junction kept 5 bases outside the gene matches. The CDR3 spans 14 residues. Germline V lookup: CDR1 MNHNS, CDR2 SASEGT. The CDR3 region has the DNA TGTGCCAGCAGGGACAGGGGGCGCATTTACGAGCAGTACTTC. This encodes CASRDRGRIYEQYF.

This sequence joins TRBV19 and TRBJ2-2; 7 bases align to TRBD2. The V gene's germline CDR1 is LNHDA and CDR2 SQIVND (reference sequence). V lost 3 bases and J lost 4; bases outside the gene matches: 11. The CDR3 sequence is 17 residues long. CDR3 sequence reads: CASSMSAGDLSTGELFF. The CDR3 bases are TGTGCCAGTAGTATGAGCGCGGGAGACTTGAGCACCGGGGAGCTGTTTTTT.

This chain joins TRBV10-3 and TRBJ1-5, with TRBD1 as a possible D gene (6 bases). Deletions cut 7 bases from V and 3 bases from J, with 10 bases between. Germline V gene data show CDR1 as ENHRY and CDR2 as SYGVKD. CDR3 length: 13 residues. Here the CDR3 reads CAITGDLNQPQHF. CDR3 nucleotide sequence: TGTGCCATCACAGGGGACCTCAATCAGCCCCAGCATTTT.